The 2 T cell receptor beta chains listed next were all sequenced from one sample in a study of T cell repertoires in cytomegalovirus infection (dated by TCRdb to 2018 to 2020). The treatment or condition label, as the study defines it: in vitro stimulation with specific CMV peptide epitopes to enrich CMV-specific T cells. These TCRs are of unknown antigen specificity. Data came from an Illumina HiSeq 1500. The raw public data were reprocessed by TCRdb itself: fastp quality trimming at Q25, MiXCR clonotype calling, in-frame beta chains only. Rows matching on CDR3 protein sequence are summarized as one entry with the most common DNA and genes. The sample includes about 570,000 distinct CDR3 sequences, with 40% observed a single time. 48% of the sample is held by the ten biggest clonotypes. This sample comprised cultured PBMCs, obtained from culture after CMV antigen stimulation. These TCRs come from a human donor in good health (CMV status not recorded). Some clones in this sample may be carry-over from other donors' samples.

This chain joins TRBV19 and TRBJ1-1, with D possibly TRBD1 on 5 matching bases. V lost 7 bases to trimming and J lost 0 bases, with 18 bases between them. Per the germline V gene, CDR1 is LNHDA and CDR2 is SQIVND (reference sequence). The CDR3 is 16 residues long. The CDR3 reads CASTSPGKGVNTEAFF. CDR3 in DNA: TGTGCCAGTACCTCACCAGGGAAAGGAGTGAACACTGAAGCTTTCTTT. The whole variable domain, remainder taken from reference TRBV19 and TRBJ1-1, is DGGITQSPKYLFRKEGQNVTLSCEQNLNHDAMYWYRQDPGQGLRLIYYSQIVNDFQKGDIAEGYSVSREKKESFPLTVTSAQKNPTAFYLCASTSPGKGVNTEAFFGQGTRLTVV.

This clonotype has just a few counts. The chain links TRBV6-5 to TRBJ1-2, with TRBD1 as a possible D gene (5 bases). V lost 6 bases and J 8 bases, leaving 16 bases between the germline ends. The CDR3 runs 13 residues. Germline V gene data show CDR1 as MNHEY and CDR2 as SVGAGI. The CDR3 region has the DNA TGTGCCAGCAGCCCACAGGCCTCGGGGGGCTACACCTTC. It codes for CASSPQASGGYTF.